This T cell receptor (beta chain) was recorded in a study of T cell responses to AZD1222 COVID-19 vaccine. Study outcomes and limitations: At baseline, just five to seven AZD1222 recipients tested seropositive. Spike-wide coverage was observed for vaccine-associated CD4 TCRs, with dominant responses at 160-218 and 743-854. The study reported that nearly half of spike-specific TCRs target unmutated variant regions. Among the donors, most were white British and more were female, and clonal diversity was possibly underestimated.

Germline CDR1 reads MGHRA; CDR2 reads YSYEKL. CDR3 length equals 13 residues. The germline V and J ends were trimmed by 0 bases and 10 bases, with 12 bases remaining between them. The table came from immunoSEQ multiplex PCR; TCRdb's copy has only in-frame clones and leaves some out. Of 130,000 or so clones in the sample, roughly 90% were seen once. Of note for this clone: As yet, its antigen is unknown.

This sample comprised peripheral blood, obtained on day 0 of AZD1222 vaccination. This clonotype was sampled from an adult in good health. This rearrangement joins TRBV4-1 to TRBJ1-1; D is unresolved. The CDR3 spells CASSQEGRGSAFF. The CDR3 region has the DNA TGCGCCAGCAGCCAAGAAGGGCGGGGATCAGCTTTCTTT.